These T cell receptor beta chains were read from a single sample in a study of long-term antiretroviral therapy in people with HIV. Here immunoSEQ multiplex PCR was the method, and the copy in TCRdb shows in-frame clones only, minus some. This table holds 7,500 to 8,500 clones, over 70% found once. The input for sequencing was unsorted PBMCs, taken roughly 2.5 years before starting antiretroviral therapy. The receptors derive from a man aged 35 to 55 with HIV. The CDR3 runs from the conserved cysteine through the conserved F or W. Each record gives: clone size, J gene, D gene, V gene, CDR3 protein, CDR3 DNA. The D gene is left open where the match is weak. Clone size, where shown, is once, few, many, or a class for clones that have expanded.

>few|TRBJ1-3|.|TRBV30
CAWLPGHLNTIYF
TGTGCCTGGCTTCCTGGCCATCTAAACACCATATATTTT
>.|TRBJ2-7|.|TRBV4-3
CASSQDLAGAYEQYF
TGCGCCAGCAGCCAAGATTTGGCCGGAGCCTACGAGCAGTACTTC
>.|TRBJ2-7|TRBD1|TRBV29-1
CSYRDRESYEQYF
TGCAGCTATAGGGACAGGGAATCCTACGAGCAGTACTTC
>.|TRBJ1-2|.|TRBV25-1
CASATGYNYGYTF
TGTGCCAGCGCGACAGGTTATAACTATGGCTACACCTTC
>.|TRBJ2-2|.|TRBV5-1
CASSLVGNTGELFF
TGCGCCAGCAGCTTGGTGGGAAACACCGGGGAGCTGTTTTTT
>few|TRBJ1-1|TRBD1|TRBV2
CASSVGQGRAEAFF
TGTGCCAGCAGTGTCGGACAGGGGAGGGCTGAAGCTTTCTTT
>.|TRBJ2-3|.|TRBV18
CASSAQGGDTQYF
TGTGCCAGCTCAGCCCAGGGTGGAGATACGCAGTATTTT
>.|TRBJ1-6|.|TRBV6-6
CASISQTGYNSPLHF
TGTGCCAGCATTAGCCAGACAGGTTATAATTCACCCCTCCACTTT
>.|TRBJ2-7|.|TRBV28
CASSLLAEQYF
TGTGCCAGCAGTTTATTAGCCGAGCAGTACTTC
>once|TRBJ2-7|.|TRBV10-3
CAISEGQNYEQYF
TGTGCCATCAGTGAGGGACAGAACTACGAGCAGTACTTC
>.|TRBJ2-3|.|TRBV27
CASSLNRGRDTQYF
TGTGCCAGCAGTTTAAATCGGGGAAGAGATACGCAGTATTTT
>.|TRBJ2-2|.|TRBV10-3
CAISEDRNTGELFF
TGTGCCATCAGCGAGGACAGGAACACCGGGGAGCTGTTTTTT
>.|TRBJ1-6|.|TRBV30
CAGSKSSGSYNSPLHF
TGTGCCGGCTCAAAGAGCTCGGGCTCCTATAATTCACCCCTCCACTTT
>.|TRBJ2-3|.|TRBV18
CASSPGSPDTQYF
TGTGCCAGCTCACCAGGGAGTCCAGATACGCAGTATTTT
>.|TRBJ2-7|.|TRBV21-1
CASSKFVHPRYEQYF
TGTGCCAGCAGCAAATTCGTCCATCCCAGATACGAGCAGTACTTC
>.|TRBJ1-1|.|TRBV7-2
CASSLGHGNEAFF
TGTGCCAGCAGTTTGGGACACGGAAATGAAGCTTTCTTT
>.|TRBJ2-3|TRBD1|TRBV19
CASRTGGPDTQYF
TGTGCCAGTAGGACAGGGGGCCCAGATACGCAGTATTTT
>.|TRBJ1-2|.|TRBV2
CASSEALQGWAATGYTF
TGTGCCAGCAGTGAAGCGCTTCAAGGATGGGCAGCGACTGGCTACACCTTC
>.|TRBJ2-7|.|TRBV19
CASSQTGPGAYEQYF
TGTGCCAGTAGCCAAACCGGTCCAGGAGCCTACGAGCAGTACTTC
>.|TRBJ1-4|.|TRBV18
CASSLSQGTNEKLFF
TGTGCCAGCTCCCTTTCCCAGGGGACTAATGAAAAACTGTTTTTT
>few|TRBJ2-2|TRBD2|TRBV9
CASSPYPGGNTGELFF
TGTGCCAGCAGCCCCTATCCGGGGGGTAACACCGGGGAGCTGTTTTTT
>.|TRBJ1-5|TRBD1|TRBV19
CASSGTGSSNQPQHF
TGTGCCAGTAGCGGGACAGGTTCTAGCAATCAGCCCCAGCATTTT
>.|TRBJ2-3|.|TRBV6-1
CASGGDTDTQYF
TGTGCCAGCGGCGGGGACACAGATACGCAGTATTTT
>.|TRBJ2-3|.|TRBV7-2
CASSLFALSTDTQYF
TGTGCCAGCAGCTTATTTGCGCTGAGCACAGATACGCAGTATTTT
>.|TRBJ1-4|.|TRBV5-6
CASSLAVQNEKLFF
TGTGCCAGCAGCTTGGCGGTACAGAATGAAAAACTGTTTTTT
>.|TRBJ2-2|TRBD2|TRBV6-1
CASSGGSGGAAGELFF
TGTGCCAGCAGTGGAGGAAGCGGGGGGGCGGCCGGGGAGCTGTTTTTT
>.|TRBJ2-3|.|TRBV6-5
CASSYGSLGADTQYF
TGTGCCAGCAGTTACGGCAGCCTGGGGGCAGATACGCAGTATTTT
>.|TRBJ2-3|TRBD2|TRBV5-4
CASSTRLAGADTQYF
TGTGCCAGCAGCACCAGACTAGCGGGGGCCGATACGCAGTATTTT
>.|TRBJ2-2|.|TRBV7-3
CASGHSSGELFF
TGTGCCAGCGGCCACTCGTCCGGGGAGCTGTTTTTT
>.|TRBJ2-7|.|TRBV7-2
CASSLVDITYEQYF
TGTGCCAGCAGCTTAGTGGACATTACCTACGAGCAGTACTTC
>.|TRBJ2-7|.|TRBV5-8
CASSLRKGEQYF
TGTGCCAGCAGCTTGAGGAAGGGCGAGCAGTACTTC
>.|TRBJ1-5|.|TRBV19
CASSINWGPQPQHF
TGTGCCAGTAGTATCAATTGGGGCCCTCAGCCCCAGCATTTT
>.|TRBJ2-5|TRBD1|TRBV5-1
CASSLAGTGQETQYF
TGCGCCAGCAGCTTGGCCGGGACAGGGCAAGAGACCCAGTACTTC
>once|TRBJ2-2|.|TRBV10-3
CAIAPGVPGELFF
TGTGCCATCGCACCAGGGGTACCCGGGGAGCTGTTTTTT
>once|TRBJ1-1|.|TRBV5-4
CASSLRLGTEAFF
TGTGCCAGCAGCTTGCGACTTGGCACTGAAGCTTTCTTT
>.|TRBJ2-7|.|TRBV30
CAWSVYTEQYF
TGTGCCTGGAGTGTATATACTGAGCAGTACTTC
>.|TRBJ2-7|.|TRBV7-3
CASSLAAGSEQYF
TGTGCCAGCAGCTTAGCGGCCGGGAGTGAGCAGTACTTC
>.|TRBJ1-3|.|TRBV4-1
CASSQDVTVPSGNTIYF
TGCGCCAGCAGCCAAGATGTGACAGTGCCCTCTGGAAACACCATATATTTT
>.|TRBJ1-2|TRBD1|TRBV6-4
CASSRDRADGYTF
TGTGCCAGCAGTCGAGACAGGGCGGATGGCTACACCTTC
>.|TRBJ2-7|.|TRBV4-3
CASSNGKGLTYEQYF
TGCGCCAGCAGCAACGGGAAGGGGTTGACCTACGAGCAGTACTTC
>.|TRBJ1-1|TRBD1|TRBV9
CASSRTGDNTEAFF
TGTGCCAGCAGCCGGACAGGAGATAACACTGAAGCTTTCTTT
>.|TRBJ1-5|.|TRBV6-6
CASSYPGGNQPQHF
TGTGCCAGCAGTTACCCGGGGGGCAATCAGCCCCAGCATTTT
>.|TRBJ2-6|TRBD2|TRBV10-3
CAIGGVDGANVLTF
TGTGCCATCGGGGGGGTTGACGGGGCCAACGTCCTGACTTTC
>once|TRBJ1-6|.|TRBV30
CAWASLTDSPLHF
TGTGCCTGGGCGTCCCTCACCGATTCACCCCTCCACTTT
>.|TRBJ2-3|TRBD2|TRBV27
CASSRGLAGATDTQYF
TGTGCCAGCAGCCGGGGACTAGCGGGGGCCACAGATACGCAGTATTTT
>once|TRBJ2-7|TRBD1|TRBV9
CASSAGTGANYEQYF
TGTGCCAGCAGCGCCGGGACAGGGGCCAACTACGAGCAGTACTTC
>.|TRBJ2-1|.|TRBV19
CASSDFYNEQFF
TGTGCCAGTAGCGACTTCTACAATGAGCAGTTCTTC
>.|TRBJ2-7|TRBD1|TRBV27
CASSFRDRGYEQYF
TGTGCCAGCAGCTTCCGGGACAGGGGTTACGAGCAGTACTTC
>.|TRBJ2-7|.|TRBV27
CASSFKVTYEQYF
TGTGCCAGCAGTTTTAAGGTGACCTACGAGCAGTACTTC
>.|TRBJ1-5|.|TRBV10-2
CASSHGTDQPQHF
TGCGCCAGCAGTCATGGGACCGATCAGCCCCAGCATTTT
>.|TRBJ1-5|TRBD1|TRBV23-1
CASSQQGADQPQHF
TGCGCCAGCAGTCAACAGGGGGCGGATCAGCCCCAGCATTTT
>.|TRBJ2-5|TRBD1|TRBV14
CASSPGTGPQETQYF
TGTGCCAGCAGCCCGGGGACAGGACCTCAAGAGACCCAGTACTTC
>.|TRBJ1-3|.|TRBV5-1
CASSLTGSGTGNTIYF
TGCGCCAGCAGCTTGACAGGGTCTGGTACTGGAAACACCATATATTTT
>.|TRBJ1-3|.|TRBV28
CASAGSPGGNTIYF
TGTGCCAGCGCGGGGTCCCCAGGGGGAAACACCATATATTTT
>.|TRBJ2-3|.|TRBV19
CASSPGPNTDTQYF
TGTGCCAGTAGTCCGGGCCCCAATACAGATACGCAGTATTTT
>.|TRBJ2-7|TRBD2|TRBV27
CASSLSGLAGGREQYF
TGTGCCAGCAGTTTATCAGGACTAGCGGGGGGTAGGGAGCAGTACTTC
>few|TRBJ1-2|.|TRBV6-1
CASSEGSYYGYTF
TGTGCCAGCAGTGAGGGCAGCTACTATGGCTACACCTTC
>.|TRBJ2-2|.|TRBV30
CAWSGINTGELFF
TGTGCCTGGAGTGGCATAAACACCGGGGAGCTGTTTTTT
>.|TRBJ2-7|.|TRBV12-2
CASRLEAGGSYEQYF
TGTGCAAGTCGCTTAGAAGCCGGGGGGTCCTACGAGCAGTACTTC